This T cell receptor (beta chain) was obtained from a study of tumor-infiltrating lymphocytes in primary liver carcinoma. Study-level information: Each participant had primary liver carcinoma, and surgical resection was the treatment. Each of the growths was stage T1-T3 N0M0, extending roughly 4.2 to 11 cm across. Findings and caveats of the study: Tumors and blood were compared for top-250-clone fraction, and tumors had the significantly higher value (p = 0.039). Tumor-adjacent and tumor-blood pairs shared less of their repertoires than tumor region pairs shared.

CDR1 MNHNY and CDR2 SVGAGI come from the germline V gene (reference sequence). The length of the CDR3 is 13 residues. Researchers generated TCR beta cDNA from about 0.5 ug of total RNA, relying on a constant-region primer. Libraries of TCR beta came from three nested multiplex PCR rounds with slightly modified ARM-PCR. A C-beta reverse primer and TRBV1-TRBV30 forward primers served in each of the first two PCR rounds, at 10 cycles apiece. TCRdb used MiXCR to reprocess the multiplex PCR reads, holding one entry per CDR3 protein. The sample lists approximately 320,000 distinct CDR3 sequences, 45% to 70% occurring once. The researchers obtained blood RNA from unsorted whole blood and also extracted germline DNA. As regards this clonotype: Antigen specificity is unknown. A read error may account for a junction end that differs from germline.

This receptor was obtained from a woman aged 25 to 39 with primary liver carcinoma and hepatitis B virus infection. V is TRBV6-6 and J is TRBJ1-1; no reliable D call. The specimen was peripheral blood. The CDR3 spells CVSSYFMNTEAFF. The DNA for the CDR3 is TGTGTCAGCAGTTACTTCATGAACACTGAAGCTTTCTTT.